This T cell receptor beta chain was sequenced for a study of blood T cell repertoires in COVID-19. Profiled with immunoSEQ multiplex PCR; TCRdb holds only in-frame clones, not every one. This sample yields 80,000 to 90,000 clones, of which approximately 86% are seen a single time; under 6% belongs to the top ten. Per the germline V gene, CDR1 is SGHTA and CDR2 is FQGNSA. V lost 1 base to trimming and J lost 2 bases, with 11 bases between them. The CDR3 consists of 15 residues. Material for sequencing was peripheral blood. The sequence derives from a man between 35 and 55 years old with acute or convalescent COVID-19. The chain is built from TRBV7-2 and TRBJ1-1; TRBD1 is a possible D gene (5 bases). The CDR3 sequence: CASSLDPQGNTEAFF. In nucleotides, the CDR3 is TGTGCCAGCAGCTTAGACCCTCAGGGAAACACTGAAGCTTTCTTT. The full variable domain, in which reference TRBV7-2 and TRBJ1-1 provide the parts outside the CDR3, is GAGVSQSPSNKVTEKGKDVELRCDPISGHTALYWYRQSLGQGLEFLIYFQGNSAPDKSGLPSDRFSAERTGGSVSTLTIQRTQQEDSAVYLCASSLDPQGNTEAFFGQGTRLTVV.